Presented here are 28 T cell receptor beta chains from one specimen sequenced in a study of T cell responses to AZD1222 COVID-19 vaccine. Profiled with immunoSEQ multiplex PCR; TCRdb holds only in-frame clones, not every one. The top ten clones hold about 4.6% of a sample with fewer than 200,000 clones, 92% of them seen once. Sequencing used peripheral blood, obtained on day 0 of MenACWY control vaccination. The receptor source for this set is an adult in good health.

The chain uses TRBV11-2 and TRBJ2-7; 9 bases line up with TRBD1. Trimming at V came to 6 bases and at J to 2 bases, leaving 5 bases not matched to a gene. The germline V gene encodes CDR1 SGHAT and CDR2 FQNNGV. CDR3 size: 14 residues. The CDR3 sequence is CASRRTGVTYEQYF. In nucleotides, the CDR3 is TGTGCCAGCAGAAGGACAGGGGTAACCTACGAGCAGTACTTC.

There are a few counts of this clone. The rearrangement links TRBV7-9 to TRBJ1-5; D may be TRBD1 (5 bases). With 0 bases removed from V and 7 bases from J, the gap between germline ends came to 7 bases. There are 13 residues in the CDR3. The germline V gene encodes CDR1 SEHNR and CDR2 FQNEAQ (reference sequence). The CDR3, as DNA: TGTGCCAGCAGCTTAGCGCAGGGACAGCCCCAGCATTTT. Protein: CASSLAQGQPQHF.

This sequence joins TRBV10-1 and TRBJ1-5; TRBD1 aligns across 9 bases. The CDR3 has 17 residues. V was pared by 3 bases and J by 0 bases, with 6 bases of the junction left unmatched. The germline CDR1 and CDR2 sequences are WNHNN and SYGVQD (reference sequence). CDR3 coding DNA: TGCGCCAGCAGTGATTTTGACAGGGGGATTAGCAATCAGCCCCAGCATTTT. It yields the protein CASSDFDRGISNQPQHF.

J is TRBJ1-5 and V is TRBV7-9; perhaps TRBD1 as D (6 bases). The CDR3 has 15 amino acids. The V gene lost 5 bases and the J gene lost 4 bases, with 15 bases spanning the gap. CDR1 SEHNR and CDR2 FQNEAQ come from the germline V gene (reference sequence). DNA of the CDR3: TGTGCCAGCAGCGGCGGACAGCCGGGGAATCAGCCCCAGCATTTT. Residues: CASSGGQPGNQPQHF.

The chain has TRBV4-2 and TRBJ2-6; D is uncertain. CDR3 length: 15 amino acids. Germline V gene data show CDR1 as LGHNA and CDR2 as YNFKEQ. V was cut by 2 bases and J by 0 bases, with 5 bases left in between. CDR3 sequence reads: CASSQRGSGANVLTF. The CDR3 nucleotides read TGTGCCAGCAGCCAACGCGGCTCTGGGGCCAACGTCCTGACTTTC.

The rearrangement links TRBV6-4 to TRBJ2-3; TRBD2 matches 9 bases. V dropped 4 bases and J dropped 6; count of bases not matched to a gene: 5. Per the germline V gene, CDR1 is MRHNA and CDR2 is SNTAGT. This CDR3 is built from 14 residues. The CDR3 nucleotides are TGTGCCAGCAGTGCGCTAGCGGGAAGGGATACGCAGTATTTT. Protein: CASSALAGRDTQYF.

V and J are TRBV27 and TRBJ1-6; D ambiguous. CDR3 length: 16 residues. From germline, CDR1 is MNHEY and CDR2 SMNVEV (reference sequence). The ends were cut back, 3 bases at V and 8 bases at J, with 17 bases in the middle. The CDR3 region has the DNA TGTGCCAGCAGTTTGGGCAATAACCCTCGGGATTCACCCCTCCACTTT. Translating it yields CASSLGNNPRDSPLHF.

V gene TRBV6-1 combines with J gene TRBJ1-6; a weak D match, TRBD1 (5 bases). The CDR3 consists of 13 residues. V dropped 2 bases and J dropped 14 bases, with 13 bases sitting between them. From germline, CDR1 is MNHNS and CDR2 SASEGT. CDR3 sequence (DNA): TGTGCCAGCAGTGAAAGGGGCCGTGGGGCCCTCCACTTT. Protein sequence: CASSERGRGALHF.

DNA for the CDR3: TGTGCCAGCAGCTTATATGAGGAAGCTTTCTTT. As protein: CASSLYEEAFF. The chain links TRBV7-2 to TRBJ1-1, with D uncertain. The V and J ends lost 2 bases and 8 bases respectively, with 6 bases between them. Germline V gives CDR1 SGHTA, CDR2 FQGNSA. The CDR3 has 11 amino acids.

The genes are TRBV27 and TRBJ2-3; possibly TRBD1 or TRBD2 for D (6 bases each). The germline V gene has CDR1 MNHEY and CDR2 SMNVEV (reference sequence). The CDR3 length is 15 residues. Deletions cut 5 bases from V and 2 bases from J, with 14 bases between. CDR3 DNA sequence: TGTGCCAGCAGTCAAAGACGGGGGCCCACAGATACGCAGTATTTT. This gives the protein CASSQRRGPTDTQYF.

This clone was picked up one time. V is TRBV9 and J is TRBJ1-2, with D possibly being TRBD1 (5 bases). Between the trimmed V and J ends, which lost 4 bases and 5 bases, there was a span of 21 bases. This CDR3 is built from 16 residues. Germline V gene data show CDR1 as SGDLS and CDR2 as YYNGEE. The CDR3 DNA reads TGTGCCAGCAGCCGGGACGCAAGGGGCCTAGCTTATGGCTACACCTTC. As protein: CASSRDARGLAYGYTF. Full variable domain (outside the CDR3, taken from reference TRBV9 and TRBJ1-2): DSGVTQTPKHLITATGQRVTLRCSPRSGDLSVYWYQQSLDQGLQFLIQYYNGEERAKGNILERFSAQQFPDLHSELNLSSLELGDSALYFCASSRDARGLAYGYTFGSGTRLTVV.

J is TRBJ2-1 and V is TRBV3-1 (or the pseudogene TRBV3-2); D remains ambiguous. The V gene lost 1 base and the J gene lost 6 bases, with 10 bases spanning the gap. The CDR3 sequence is 14 residues long. Germline V gene data show CDR1 as LGHDT and CDR2 as YNNKEL (reference sequence). CDR3: CASSQGVGPNEQFF. The CDR3 nucleotides read TGTGCCAGCAGCCAAGGGGTCGGGCCCAATGAGCAGTTCTTC.

The chain joins TRBV6-1 to TRBJ1-3, with TRBD1 as a possible D gene (5 bases). Trimming took 4 bases from V and 0 from J, leaving 13 bases between them. Per germline, CDR1 MNHNS and CDR2 SASEGT. The CDR3 sequence is 16 residues long. As DNA, the CDR3 is TGTGCCAGCAGTGCACTACAGACAGCCTCTGGAAACACCATATATTTT. Its translation: CASSALQTASGNTIYF.

This chain links TRBV5-1 with TRBJ2-1; D unresolved. CDR3 length: 12 amino acids. Trimming shortened V by 2 bases and J by 7 bases, and 7 bases separated the two germline ends. Germline CDR1 reads SGHRS; CDR2 reads YFSETQ. The chain's CDR3 is CASSFRVNEQFF. In DNA, the CDR3 is TGCGCCAGCAGCTTTCGCGTGAATGAGCAGTTCTTC.

V is TRBV5-1 and J is TRBJ1-2; 8 bases line up with TRBD1. Germline CDR1 and CDR2: SGHRS and YFSETQ. CDR3 length: 17 residues. V trimming: 0 bases; J trimming: 1 base; junction bases outside the gene matches: 8. DNA of the CDR3: TGCGCCAGCAGCTTGGTCCCGGGACAGGAGAATAACTATGGCTACACCTTC. As protein: CASSLVPGQENNYGYTF. Full variable domain (outside the CDR3, taken from reference TRBV5-1 and TRBJ1-2): KAGVTQTPRYLIKTRGQQVTLSCSPISGHRSVSWYQQTPGQGLQFLFEYFSETQRNKGNFPGRFSGRQFSNSRSEMNVSTLELGDSALYLCASSLVPGQENNYGYTFGSGTRLTVV.

CDR3 amino acids: CASSPPRGLEQYF. CDR3 in DNA: TGTGCCAGCAGTCCCCCCAGGGGGCTCGAGCAGTACTTC. The V call is TRBV6-2 or TRBV6-3, the J call TRBJ2-7; 8 nucleotides agree with TRBD1. CDR1 and CDR2 from the germline V gene are MNHEY and SVGEGT. CDR3 length: 13 residues. V gave up 5 bases and J gave up 6 bases; unmatched junction bases: 6.

The rearrangement uses TRBV30 and TRBJ1-2; D gene uncertain. The germline CDR1 and CDR2 sequences are GTSNPN and SVGIG (reference sequence). The CDR3 covers 11 residues. V lost 5 bases and J 4 bases, leaving 8 bases between the germline ends. The CDR3 reads CAWPSGYGYTF. In nucleotides, the CDR3 is TGTGCCTGGCCCTCCGGCTATGGCTACACCTTC. Based on the CDR3 plus reference TRBV30 and TRBJ1-2, the full variable domain is SQTIHQWPATLVQPVGSPLSLECTVEGTSNPNLYWYRQAAGRGLQLLFYSVGIGQISSEVPQNLSASRPQDRQFILSSKKLLLSDSGFYLCAWPSGYGYTFGSGTRLTVV.

This clone has a single count. The chain has TRBV3-1 (or the pseudogene TRBV3-2) and TRBJ2-7; D may be TRBD1 (7 bases). Trimming left V 4 bases short and J 6 bases short, with 16 bases between. Germline V gene sequence: CDR1 LGHDT, CDR2 YNNKEL (reference sequence). The CDR3 runs to 14 residues. CDR3 residues: CASSPMGRGAEQYF. CDR3 nucleotides: TGTGCCAGCAGCCCAATGGGCAGGGGGGCCGAGCAGTACTTC.

The V gene is TRBV24-1, the J gene TRBJ1-5, with a weak D call TRBD1 (5 bases). CDR3 length: 15 amino acids. The germline V and J ends were trimmed by 4 bases and 4 bases, with 13 bases remaining between them. Germline-derived CDR1 and CDR2 are KGHDR and SFDVKD. CDR3 sequence: CATSERGAGNQPQHF. Here the CDR3 DNA reads TGTGCCACCAGTGAACGAGGGGCAGGAAATCAGCCCCAGCATTTT.

This chain connects TRBV18 to TRBJ2-1; TRBD2 matches 13 bases. The J segment lost 6 bases and the V segment lost 6 bases, leaving 2 bases of the junction unmatched. From germline, CDR1 is KGHSH and CDR2 LQKENI. The CDR3 length is 14 residues. The CDR3 reads CASSGLAGVNEQFF. In DNA, the CDR3 is TGTGCCAGCTCCGGACTAGCGGGAGTCAATGAGCAGTTCTTC.

V usage is TRBV5-1 and J usage is TRBJ1-2; the match to TRBD1 covers 9 bases. V shed 4 bases and J 8 bases; nucleotides not matched to a gene: 12. Germline V gene lookup returns CDR1 SGHRS and CDR2 YFSETQ. This CDR3 comprises 15 residues. The CDR3 spells CASSLSNRGRRGYTF. The CDR3 region has the DNA TGCGCCAGCAGCCTGTCAAACAGGGGGCGGAGAGGCTACACCTTC.

This chain connects TRBV5-4 to TRBJ2-7; a possible D gene is TRBD2 (7 bases). Looked up from germline, CDR1 is SGHNT and CDR2 is YYREEE (reference sequence). The V and J ends lost 2 bases and 8 bases respectively, with 14 bases between them. The CDR3 has 13 residues. The CDR3 loop is CASSLIGGAQQYF. The DNA of the CDR3 is TGTGCCAGCAGCTTAATAGGGGGGGCCCAGCAGTACTTC.

DNA for the CDR3: TGCGCCAGCAAGGAGGCGCAGGAGACCCAGTACTTC. This sequence encodes CASKEAQETQYF. J is TRBJ2-5 and V is TRBV10-2; D might be TRBD2 (5 bases). V was trimmed by 7 bases and J by 5 bases, leaving 11 bases between them. The CDR3 consists of 12 residues. Per germline, CDR1 WSHSY and CDR2 SAAADI.

In nucleotides, the CDR3 is TGTGCCAGCAGCCGAGCTTATCGTCTCAGCGGGCATTACAATGAGCAGTTCTTC. Encoded protein: CASSRAYRLSGHYNEQFF. J is TRBJ2-1 and V is TRBV3-1 (or the pseudogene TRBV3-2), with TRBD2 as a possible D gene (6 bases). The CDR3 totals 18 residues. Per the germline V gene, CDR1 is LGHDT and CDR2 is YNNKEL (reference sequence). V shed 4 bases and J shed 4 bases, with 23 bases lying between them.

This rearrangement joins TRBV15 to TRBJ2-1; TRBD2 matches 11 bases. The germline CDR1 and CDR2 sequences are LNHNV and YYDKDF (reference sequence). The CDR3 has 16 residues. The J segment lost 9 bases and the V segment lost 0 bases, leaving 7 bases of the junction unmatched. The CDR3 region has the DNA TGTGCCACCAGCAGAGAACTAGCGGGAGTCTCCAGTGAGCAGTTCTTC. This codes for CATSRELAGVSSEQFF.

The chain uses TRBV3-1 (or the pseudogene TRBV3-2) and TRBJ1-5, with TRBD1 matching over 7 bases. CDR3 length: 14 residues. Germline CDR1 and CDR2: LGHDT and YNNKEL (reference sequence). With V trimmed by 1 base and J by 7 bases, 4 bases remained unmatched. DNA for the CDR3: TGTGCCAGCAGCCAAGCCAACAGGGGCCAGCCCCAGCATTTT. It translates to CASSQANRGQPQHF.

The chain has TRBV5-1 and TRBJ2-1, with 9 bases matching TRBD2. Looked up from germline, CDR1 is SGHRS and CDR2 is YFSETQ. J lost 10 bases, V lost 0 bases, and 8 bases had no gene match. The CDR3 runs 15 residues. The CDR3, as DNA: TGCGCCAGCAGCTTGGAGGGACTAGCTTCCCCCGAGCAGTTCTTC. It yields the protein CASSLEGLASPEQFF.

V is TRBV28 and J is TRBJ1-5; 8 bases match TRBD1. Germline trimming cut 7 bases from V and 2 bases from J; bases unmatched to any gene: 10. Germline CDR1 and CDR2: MDHEN and SYDVKM. CDR3 size: 16 residues. CDR3 loop: CASTGAGGYRNQPQHF. CDR3 sequence (DNA): TGTGCCAGCACCGGAGCAGGGGGCTATCGCAATCAGCCCCAGCATTTT.